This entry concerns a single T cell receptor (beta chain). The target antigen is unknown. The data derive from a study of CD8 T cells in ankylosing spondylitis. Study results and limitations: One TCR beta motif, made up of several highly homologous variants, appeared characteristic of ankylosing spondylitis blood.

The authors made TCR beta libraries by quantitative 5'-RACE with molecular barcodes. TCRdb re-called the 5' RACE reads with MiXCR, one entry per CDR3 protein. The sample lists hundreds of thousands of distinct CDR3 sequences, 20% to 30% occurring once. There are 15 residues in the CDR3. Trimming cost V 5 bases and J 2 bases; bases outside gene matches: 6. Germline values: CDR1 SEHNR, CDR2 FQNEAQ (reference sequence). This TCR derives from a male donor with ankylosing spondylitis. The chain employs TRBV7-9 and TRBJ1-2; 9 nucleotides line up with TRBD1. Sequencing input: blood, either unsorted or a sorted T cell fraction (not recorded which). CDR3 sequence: CASSPWDRENYGYTF. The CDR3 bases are TGTGCCAGCAGCCCATGGGACAGGGAGAACTATGGCTACACCTTC.